This T cell receptor (beta chain) was found in a study of T cells in Graves' hyperthyroidism and ophthalmopathy. At the level of the study: Peripheral blood samples were taken at initial diagnosis, prior to any treatment.

Amplification targeted TCR beta CDR3 regions from RNA transcripts. The study used the HTBI primer set for a first-round RT-PCR of the TCR CDR3. TCRdb reprocessed the multiplex PCR reads with MiXCR, giving one entry per CDR3 protein. The table lists around 760,000 distinct CDR3 sequences, over 35% of them singletons. Germline CDR1 is MNHEY and CDR2 is SVGAGI. V shed 5 bases and J shed 3 bases, with 17 bases lying between them. CDR3 size: 15 residues. Study outcomes and limitations: A 13 V-J signature model discriminated ophthalmopathy versus stable hyperthyroidism. The blood repertoire included most of the expanded thyroid clonotypes above 0.001.

On this clonotype itself: Antigen: not known.

The TCR comes from a middle-aged woman with Graves' hyperthyroidism. This sequence joins TRBV6-5 and TRBJ2-7; D is ambiguous. Material for sequencing was blood. CDR3 in DNA: TGTGCCAGCAGTAGACGACTTACCCCCCACTACGAGCAGTACTTC. Encoded protein: CASSRRLTPHYEQYF.